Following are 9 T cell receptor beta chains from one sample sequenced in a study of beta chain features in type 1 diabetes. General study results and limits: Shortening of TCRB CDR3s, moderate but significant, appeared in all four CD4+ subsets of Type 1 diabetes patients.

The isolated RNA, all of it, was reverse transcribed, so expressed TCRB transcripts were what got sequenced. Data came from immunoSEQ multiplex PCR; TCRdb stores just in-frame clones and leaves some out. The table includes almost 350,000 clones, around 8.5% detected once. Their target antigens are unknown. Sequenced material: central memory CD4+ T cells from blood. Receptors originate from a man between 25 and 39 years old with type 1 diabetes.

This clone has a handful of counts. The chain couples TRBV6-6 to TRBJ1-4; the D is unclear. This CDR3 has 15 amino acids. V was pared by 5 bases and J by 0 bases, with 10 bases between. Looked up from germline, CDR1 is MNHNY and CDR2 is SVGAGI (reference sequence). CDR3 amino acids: CASSKTRPTNEKLFF. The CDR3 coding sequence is TGTGCCAGCAGTAAAACACGACCAACTAATGAAAAACTGTTTTTT.

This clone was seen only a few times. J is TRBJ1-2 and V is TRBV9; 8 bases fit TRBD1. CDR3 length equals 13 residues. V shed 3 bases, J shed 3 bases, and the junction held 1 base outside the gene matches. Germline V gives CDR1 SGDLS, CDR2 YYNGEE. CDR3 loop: CASSGTGHYGYTF. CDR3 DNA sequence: TGTGCCAGCAGCGGGACAGGGCACTATGGCTACACCTTC.

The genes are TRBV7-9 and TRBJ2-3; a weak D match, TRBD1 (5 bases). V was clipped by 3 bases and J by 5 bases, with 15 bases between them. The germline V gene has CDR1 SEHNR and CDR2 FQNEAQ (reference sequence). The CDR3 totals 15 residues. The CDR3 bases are TGTGCCAGCAGCTTTTCATCAGGGTCAAGAGATACGCAGTATTTT. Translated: CASSFSSGSRDTQYF.

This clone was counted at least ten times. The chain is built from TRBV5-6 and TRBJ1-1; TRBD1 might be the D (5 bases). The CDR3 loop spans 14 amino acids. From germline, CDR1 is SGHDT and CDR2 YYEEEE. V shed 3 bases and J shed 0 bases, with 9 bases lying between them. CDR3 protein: CASSWRGLNTEAFF. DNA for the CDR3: TGTGCCAGCAGCTGGCGGGGCTTGAACACTGAAGCTTTCTTT.

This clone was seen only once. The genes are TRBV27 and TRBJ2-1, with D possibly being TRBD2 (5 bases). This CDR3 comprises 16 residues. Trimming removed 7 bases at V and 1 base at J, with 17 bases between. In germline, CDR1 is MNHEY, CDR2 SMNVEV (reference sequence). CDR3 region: CASIGRRAQSYNEQFF. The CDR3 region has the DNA TGTGCCAGCATCGGTCGGCGGGCCCAATCCTACAATGAGCAGTTCTTC.

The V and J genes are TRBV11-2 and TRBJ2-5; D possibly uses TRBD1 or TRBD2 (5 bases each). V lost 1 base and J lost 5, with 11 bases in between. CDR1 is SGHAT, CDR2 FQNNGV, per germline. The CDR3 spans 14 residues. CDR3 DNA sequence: TGTGCCAGCAGCTTAGTTGAGGGGCTCGAGACCCAGTACTTC. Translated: CASSLVEGLETQYF.

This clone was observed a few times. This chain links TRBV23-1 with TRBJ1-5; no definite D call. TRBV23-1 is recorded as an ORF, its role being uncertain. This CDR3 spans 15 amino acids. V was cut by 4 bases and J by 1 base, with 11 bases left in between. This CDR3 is CASSLEGRSNQPQHF. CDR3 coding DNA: TGCGCCAGCAGTCTTGAAGGGAGGAGCAATCAGCCCCAGCATTTT.

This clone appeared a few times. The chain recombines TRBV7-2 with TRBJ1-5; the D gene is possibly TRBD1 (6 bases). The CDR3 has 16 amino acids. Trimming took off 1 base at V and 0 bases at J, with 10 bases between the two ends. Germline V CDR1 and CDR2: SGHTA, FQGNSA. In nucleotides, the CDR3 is TGTGCCAGCAGCTTAGAGGGGGGGTATAGCAATCAGCCCCAGCATTTT. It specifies CASSLEGGYSNQPQHF.

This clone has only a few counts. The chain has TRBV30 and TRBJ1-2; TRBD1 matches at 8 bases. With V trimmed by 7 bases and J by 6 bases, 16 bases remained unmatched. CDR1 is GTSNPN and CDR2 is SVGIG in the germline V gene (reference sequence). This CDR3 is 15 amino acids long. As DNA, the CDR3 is TGTGCCTCCTCCGCTACCGGACAGGGTATGAATGGCTACACCTTC. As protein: CASSATGQGMNGYTF. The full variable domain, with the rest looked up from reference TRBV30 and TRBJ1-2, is SQTIHQWPATLVQPVGSPLSLECTVEGTSNPNLYWYRQAAGRGLQLLFYSVGIGQISSEVPQNLSASRPQDRQFILSSKKLLLSDSGFYLCASSATGQGMNGYTFGSGTRLTVV.